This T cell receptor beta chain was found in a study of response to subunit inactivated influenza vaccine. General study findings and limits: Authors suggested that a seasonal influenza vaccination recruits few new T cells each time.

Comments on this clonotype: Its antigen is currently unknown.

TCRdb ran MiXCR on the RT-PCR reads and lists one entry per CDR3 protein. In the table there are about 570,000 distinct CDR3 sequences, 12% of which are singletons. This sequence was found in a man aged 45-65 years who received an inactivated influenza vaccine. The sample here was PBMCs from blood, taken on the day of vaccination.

As DNA, the CDR3 is TGTGCCAGCAGCTTGGCTTGGACTCCAACCTACGAGCAGTACTTC. Its protein product is CASSLAWTPTYEQYF. This chain joins TRBV5-5 and TRBJ2-7, with D possibly being TRBD2 (5 bases). Looked up from germline, CDR1 is SGHKS and CDR2 is YYEKEE (reference sequence). V was trimmed by 0 bases and J by 2 bases, leaving 12 bases between them. The CDR3 length is 15 residues.